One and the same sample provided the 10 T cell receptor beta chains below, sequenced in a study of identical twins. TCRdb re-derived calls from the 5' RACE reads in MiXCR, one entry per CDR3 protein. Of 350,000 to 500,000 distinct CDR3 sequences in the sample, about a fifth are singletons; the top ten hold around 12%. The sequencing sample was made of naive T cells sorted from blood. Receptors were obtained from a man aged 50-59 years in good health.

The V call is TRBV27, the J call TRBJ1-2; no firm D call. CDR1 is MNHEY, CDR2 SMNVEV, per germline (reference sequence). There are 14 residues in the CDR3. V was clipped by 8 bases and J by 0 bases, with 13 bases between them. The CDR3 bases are TGTGCCAGCGGAATCCAAGGGTCTAACTATGGCTACACCTTC. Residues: CASGIQGSNYGYTF.

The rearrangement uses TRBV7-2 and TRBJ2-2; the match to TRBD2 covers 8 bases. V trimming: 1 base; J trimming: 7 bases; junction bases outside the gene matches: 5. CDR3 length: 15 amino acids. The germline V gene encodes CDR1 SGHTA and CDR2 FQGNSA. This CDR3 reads CASSLGSGSGGELFF. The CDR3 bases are TGTGCCAGCAGCTTAGGAAGCGGGAGCGGCGGGGAGCTGTTTTTT.

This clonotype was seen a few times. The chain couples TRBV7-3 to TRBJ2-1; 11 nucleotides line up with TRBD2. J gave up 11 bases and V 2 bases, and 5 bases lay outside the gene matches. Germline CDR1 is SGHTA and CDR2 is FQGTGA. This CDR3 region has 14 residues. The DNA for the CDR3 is TGTGCCAGCAGCTTATTGGCTAGCGGGGGGCAGCAGTTCTTC. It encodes CASSLLASGGQQFF.

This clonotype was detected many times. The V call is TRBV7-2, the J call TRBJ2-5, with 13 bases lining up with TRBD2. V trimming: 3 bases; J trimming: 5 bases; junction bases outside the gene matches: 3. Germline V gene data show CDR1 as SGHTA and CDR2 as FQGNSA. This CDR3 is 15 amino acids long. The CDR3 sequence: CASSFGTSGKETQYF. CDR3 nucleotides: TGTGCCAGCAGCTTCGGGACTAGCGGGAAGGAGACCCAGTACTTC.

CDR3: CAIKDRGSNEQFF. For the CDR3, the DNA is TGTGCCATCAAGGACAGAGGCTCCAATGAGCAGTTCTTC. The chain links TRBV10-3 to TRBJ2-1; D perhaps matches TRBD1 (6 bases). The V gene's germline CDR1 is ENHRY and CDR2 SYGVKD. This CDR3 is 13 amino acids long. Trimming stripped 7 bases from V and 6 bases from J, with 13 bases between.

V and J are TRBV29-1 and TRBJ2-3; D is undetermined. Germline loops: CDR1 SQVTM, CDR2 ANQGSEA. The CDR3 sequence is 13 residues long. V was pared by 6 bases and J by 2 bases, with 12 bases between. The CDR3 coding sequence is TGCAGCGTCGGAGCTGCTTACACAGATACGCAGTATTTT. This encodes CSVGAAYTDTQYF.

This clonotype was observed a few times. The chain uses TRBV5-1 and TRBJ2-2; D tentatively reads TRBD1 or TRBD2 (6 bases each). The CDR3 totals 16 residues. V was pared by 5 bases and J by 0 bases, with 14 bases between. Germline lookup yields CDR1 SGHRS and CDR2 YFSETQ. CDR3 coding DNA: TGCGCCAGCAGACGATTAGGGGGGACGAACACCGGGGAGCTGTTTTTT. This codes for CASRRLGGTNTGELFF.

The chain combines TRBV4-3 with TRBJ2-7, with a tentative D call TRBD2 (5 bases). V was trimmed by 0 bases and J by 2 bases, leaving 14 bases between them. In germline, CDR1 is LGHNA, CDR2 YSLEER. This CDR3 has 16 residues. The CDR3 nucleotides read TGCGCCAGCAGCCAAGAGAGAGGGTCGGCCGCCTACGAGCAGTACTTC. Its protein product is CASSQERGSAAYEQYF.

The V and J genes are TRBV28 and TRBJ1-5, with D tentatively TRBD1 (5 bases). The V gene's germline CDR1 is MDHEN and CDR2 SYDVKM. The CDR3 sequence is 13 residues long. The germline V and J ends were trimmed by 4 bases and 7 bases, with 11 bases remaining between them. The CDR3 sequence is CASSSHRGQPQHF. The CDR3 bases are TGTGCCAGCAGTTCACACCGGGGCCAGCCCCAGCATTTT.

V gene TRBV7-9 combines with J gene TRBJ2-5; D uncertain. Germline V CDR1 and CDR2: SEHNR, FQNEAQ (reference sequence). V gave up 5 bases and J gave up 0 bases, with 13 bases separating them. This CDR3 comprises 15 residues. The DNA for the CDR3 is TGTGCCAGCAGCCCGGGCCCGACGTACCAAGAGACCCAGTACTTC. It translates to CASSPGPTYQETQYF. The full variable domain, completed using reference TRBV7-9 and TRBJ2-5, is DTGVSQNPRHKITKRGQNVTFRCDPISEHNRLYWYRQTLGQGPEFLTYFQNEAQLEKSRLLSDRFSAERPKGSFSTLEIQRTEQGDSAMYLCASSPGPTYQETQYFGPGTRLLVL.